The 25 T cell receptor beta chains in this list originate from one sample, sequenced in a study of OX40 agonist ivuxolimab in advanced cancers. Assay used: immunoSEQ multiplex PCR; TCRdb lists only in-frame clones, some missing. The sample has 83,000 or so clones, approximately 83% seen once. The sample was CD4+ or CD8+ T cells sorted from blood, taken in a trial of the OX40 agonist ivuxolimab. These receptors were taken from an adult with an advanced solid tumor such as melanoma, head and neck, liver or kidney cancer.

The chain uses TRBV13 and TRBJ2-1; weak D call: TRBD1 (6 bases). The CDR3 totals 14 residues. V shed 6 bases and J shed 4 bases, with 13 bases lying between them. Germline assignment: CDR1 PRHDT and CDR2 FYEKMQ (reference sequence). The DNA for the CDR3 is TGTGCCAGCAGTCGGATGGACAGATACAATGAGCAGTTCTTC. It is translated as CASSRMDRYNEQFF.

V and J are TRBV5-1 and TRBJ1-1; maybe TRBD1 (6 bases). This CDR3 is built from 15 residues. Trimming removed 2 bases at V and 1 base at J, with 12 bases between. The germline V gene has CDR1 SGHRS and CDR2 YFSETQ. Here the CDR3 reads CASSFYLGGNTEAFF. CDR3 nucleotides: TGCGCCAGCAGCTTCTACCTAGGGGGGAACACTGAAGCTTTCTTT.

The CDR3, as DNA: TGTGCCAGTACAGGGTGGTCCGGGGAGCTGTTTTTT. The encoded protein is CASTGWSGELFF. The chain employs TRBV19 and TRBJ2-2, with D maybe TRBD1 (5 bases). Germline V lookup: CDR1 LNHDA, CDR2 SQIVND (reference sequence). Trimming stripped 7 bases from V and 6 bases from J, with 9 bases between. This CDR3 comprises 12 residues.

The V gene is TRBV7-9, the J gene TRBJ1-4; possibly TRBD1 for D (5 bases). The length of the CDR3 is 16 residues. Germline CDR1 SEHNR, CDR2 FQNEAQ (reference sequence). V was cut by 3 bases and J by 1 base, with 12 bases left in between. In nucleotides, the CDR3 is TGTGCCAGCAGCTTCACCTGGGGGGGAACTAATGAAAAACTGTTTTTT. It yields the protein CASSFTWGGTNEKLFF.

In its sample, this clone was seen a few times. The V and J genes are TRBV6-5 and TRBJ2-7; TRBD1 agrees at 9 bases. Trimming took 2 bases from V and 2 from J; bases not matched to a gene: 4. The CDR3 loop spans 15 amino acids. The germline V gene encodes CDR1 MNHEY and CDR2 SVGAGI. The CDR3 DNA is TGTGCCAGCAGTTACAGAGGACAGGGGACCTACGAGCAGTACTTC. Translation gives CASSYRGQGTYEQYF.

V is TRBV7-3 and J is TRBJ1-1; 8 bases line up with TRBD1. The CDR3 sequence is 16 residues long. Germline-derived CDR1 and CDR2 are SGHTA and FQGTGA. J was trimmed by 5 bases and V by 0 bases; bases with no gene match: 8. The chain's CDR3 is CASSLTPGQGRTEAFF. The CDR3 DNA sequence: TGTGCCAGCAGCTTAACCCCCGGACAGGGTCGTACTGAAGCTTTCTTT. The whole variable domain, remainder taken from reference TRBV7-3 and TRBJ1-1, is GAGVSQTPSNKVTEKGKYVELRCDPISGHTALYWYRQSLGQGPEFLIYFQGTGAADDSGLPNDRFFAVRPEGSVSTLKIQRTERGDSAVYLCASSLTPGQGRTEAFFGQGTRLTVV.

V usage is TRBV11-3 and J usage is TRBJ1-1, with a tentative D call TRBD1 (5 bases). This CDR3 is built from 15 residues. Germline loops: CDR1 SGHNT, CDR2 YENEEA. Trimming stripped 5 bases from V and 3 bases from J, with 16 bases between. The CDR3 DNA reads as TGTGCCAGCAGCCATACCGGGACGAAGGACACTGAAGCTTTCTTT. Translated, it gives CASSHTGTKDTEAFF.

V is TRBV28 and J is TRBJ2-3, with D perhaps being TRBD1 or TRBD2 (5 bases each). Trimming cost V 3 bases and J 4 bases, with 17 bases left between them. Germline loops: CDR1 MDHEN, CDR2 SYDVKM. The CDR3 has 16 residues. The CDR3 sequence: CASSFTRDPKADTQYF. CDR3 nucleotide sequence: TGTGCCAGCAGTTTTACAAGGGACCCAAAAGCAGATACGCAGTATTTT.

This chain uses TRBV28 with TRBJ1-1; D might be TRBD1 (6 bases). The germline CDR1 and CDR2 sequences are MDHEN and SYDVKM. The CDR3 sequence is 14 residues long. V was clipped by 7 bases and J by 1 base, with 13 bases between them. The CDR3 here is CASTKPRGNTEAFF. The CDR3 DNA reads as TGTGCCAGCACGAAGCCCAGGGGGAACACTGAAGCTTTCTTT. Using reference TRBV28 and TRBJ1-1 for the parts outside the CDR3, the full variable domain is DVKVTQSSRYLVKRTGEKVFLECVQDMDHENMFWYRQDPGLGLRLIYFSYDVKMKEKGDIPEGYSVSREKKERFSLILESASTNQTSMYLCASTKPRGNTEAFFGQGTRLTVV.

This chain joins TRBV21-1 and TRBJ2-7; TRBD2 reflects the table's D call only, with no check against the DNA. TRBV21-1 is tagged as a pseudogene. The CDR3 covers 17 residues. The CDR3 sequence: CASSFRRANGRRYEQYF. CDR3 coding DNA: TGTGCCAGCAGCTTCAGGCGGGCTAATGGGAGACGCTACGAGCAGTACTTC.

This clone was seen a single time. The chain carries TRBV7-6 and TRBJ2-3; 9 nucleotides match TRBD1. CDR1 is SGHVS, CDR2 FNYEAQ, per germline. Trimming took 5 bases from V and 3 from J; bases not matched to a gene: 3. There are 14 residues in the CDR3. The CDR3 is CASSIGTGTDTQYF. The CDR3 DNA reads TGTGCCAGCAGCATCGGGACAGGGACAGATACGCAGTATTTT.

This chain's CDR3 is CASRLTDTQYF. In DNA, the CDR3 is TGTGCCAGCCGTCTCACAGATACGCAGTATTTT. The rearrangement joins TRBV7-9 to TRBJ2-3; D uncertain. Between the trimmed V and J ends, which lost 8 bases and 2 bases, there was a span of 5 bases. Germline V gene sequence: CDR1 SEHNR, CDR2 FQNEAQ (reference sequence). CDR3 length equals 11 residues.

The rearrangement joins TRBV6-5 to TRBJ2-5, with TRBD1 matching 10 bases. CDR1 and CDR2 (germline): MNHEY, SVGAGI. With V trimmed by 7 bases and J by 5 bases, 10 bases remained unmatched. This CDR3 region has 15 residues. CDR3 residues: CASMPRQGAVETQYF. DNA of the CDR3: TGTGCCAGCATGCCGAGACAGGGGGCAGTTGAGACCCAGTACTTC.

J is TRBJ2-4 and V is TRBV14, with D tentatively TRBD2 (7 bases). V gave up 5 bases and J gave up 3 bases, with 14 bases separating them. Germline V CDR1 and CDR2: SGHDN, FVKESK. CDR3 length: 15 residues. CDR3 in DNA: TGTGCCAGCAGCGACCTAGGGGGGGGCAAAAACATTCAGTACTTC. Its protein product is CASSDLGGGKNIQYF. Full variable domain (rest looked up from reference TRBV14 and TRBJ2-4): EAGVTQFPSHSVIEKGQTVTLRCDPISGHDNLYWYRRVMGKEIKFLLHFVKESKQDESGMPNNRFLAERTGGTYSTLKVQPAELEDSGVYFCASSDLGGGKNIQYFGAGTRLSVL.

This chain joins TRBV19 and TRBJ1-1, with a possible D match to TRBD1 (5 bases). Trimming took 1 base from V and 1 from J, leaving 7 bases between them. The germline V gene has CDR1 LNHDA and CDR2 SQIVND (reference sequence). The CDR3 loop spans 14 amino acids. The DNA for the CDR3 is TGTGCCAGTAGTATAGGCAGGGCGAACACTGAAGCTTTCTTT. As protein: CASSIGRANTEAFF.

The chain employs TRBV7-2 and TRBJ2-2; 9 nucleotides agree with TRBD2. The CDR3 has 14 residues. Germline CDR1 SGHTA, CDR2 FQGNSA. V was clipped by 4 bases and J by 7 bases; unmatched bases: 4. CDR3: CASSWGTSFGELFF. For the CDR3, the DNA is TGTGCCAGCAGCTGGGGGACTAGCTTCGGGGAGCTGTTTTTT.

This chain uses TRBV7-2 with TRBJ1-6, with D maybe TRBD1 (6 bases). In germline, CDR1 is SGHTA, CDR2 FQGNSA. CDR3 length equals 14 residues. V gave up 4 bases and J gave up 7 bases, with 11 bases separating them. CDR3 loop: CASSSPRGNSPLHF. The CDR3 DNA follows: TGTGCCAGCAGCTCCCCGAGGGGGAATTCACCCCTCCACTTT. The complete variable domain, with remaining parts taken from reference TRBV7-2 and TRBJ1-6, reads GAGVSQSPSNKVTEKGKDVELRCDPISGHTALYWYRQSLGQGLEFLIYFQGNSAPDKSGLPSDRFSAERTGGSVSTLTIQRTQQEDSAVYLCASSSPRGNSPLHFGNGTRLTVT.

The CDR3 DNA follows: TGTGCCAGCAGCCGCGCATTAAGCGGGGAGCTGTTTTTT. It encodes CASSRALSGELFF. The chain has TRBV11-1 and TRBJ2-2, with no clear D. There are 13 residues in the CDR3. V was clipped by 5 bases and J by 7 bases, with 11 bases between them. Germline V gives CDR1 SGHAT, CDR2 FQDESV (reference sequence). The variable domain in full, completed from reference TRBV11-1 and TRBJ2-2, reads EAEVAQSPRYKITEKSQAVAFWCDPISGHATLYWYRQILGQGPELLVQFQDESVVDDSQLPKDRFSAERLKGVDSTLKIQPAELGDSAMYLCASSRALSGELFFGEGSRLTVL.

The V and J genes are TRBV4-1 and TRBJ1-1, with a tentative D call TRBD1 (6 bases). Looked up from germline, CDR1 is MGHRA and CDR2 is YSYEKL. The V and J ends lost 3 bases and 2 bases respectively, with 13 bases between them. The CDR3 loop spans 15 amino acids. CDR3 coding DNA: TGCGCCAGCAGCCACCCCCGACAGGTTAACACTGAAGCTTTCTTT. Its protein is CASSHPRQVNTEAFF.

V is TRBV5-8 and J is TRBJ2-5; D is undetermined. Germline V gene data show CDR1 as SGHTS and CDR2 as YDEGEE. Trimming removed 7 bases at V and 5 bases at J, with 12 bases between. The CDR3 has 12 residues. CDR3 sequence (DNA): TGTGCCAGCCCGACGCCAGGCGAGACCCAGTACTTC. Translated, it gives CASPTPGETQYF. Using reference TRBV5-8 and TRBJ2-5 for the parts outside the CDR3, the full variable domain is EAGVTQSPTHLIKTRGQQATLRCSPISGHTSVYWYQQALGLGLQFLLWYDEGEERNRGNFPPRFSGRQFPNYSSELNVNALELEDSALYLCASPTPGETQYFGPGTRLLVL.

This clone was picked up one time. As DNA, the CDR3 is TGTGCCAGCAGCTTAGTCGGGGCTGCTTATGAAAAACTGTTTTTT. It yields the protein CASSLVGAAYEKLFF. The chain combines TRBV7-2 with TRBJ1-4, with D possibly matching TRBD1 (5 bases). Trimming took 1 base from V and 6 from J, leaving 12 bases between them. Germline CDR1 is SGHTA and CDR2 is FQGNSA. This CDR3 contains 15 residues.

The chain joins TRBV4-2 to TRBJ2-3; weak D call: TRBD2 (7 bases). The CDR3 runs to 15 residues. Between the trimmed V and J ends, which lost 4 bases and 1 base, there was a span of 12 bases. The V gene's germline CDR1 is LGHNA and CDR2 YNFKEQ. The CDR3: CASSPQGRGTDTQYF. The CDR3 coding sequence is TGTGCCAGCAGCCCCCAGGGGAGGGGCACAGATACGCAGTATTTT.

The CDR3 DNA sequence: TGTGCCAGCAGTGGCTCGGGACAGGGCTCCTACGAGCAGTACTTC. Protein: CASSGSGQGSYEQYF. The chain links TRBV25-1 to TRBJ2-7; 9 bases align to TRBD1. With V trimmed by 4 bases and J by 0 bases, 4 bases remained unmatched. Germline loops: CDR1 MGHDK, CDR2 SYGVNS. This CDR3 is 15 amino acids long.

In nucleotides, the CDR3 is TGTGCCAGCAGGGTAGGTGGGGGAAGGACAGATACGCAGTATTTT. Its translation is CASRVGGGRTDTQYF. The chain is built from TRBV5-4 and TRBJ2-3; the D gene could be TRBD1 or TRBD2 (5 bases each). The CDR3 runs to 15 residues. Trimming removed 5 bases from V and 3 bases from J, with 16 bases in between. Germline V gives CDR1 SGHNT, CDR2 YYREEE (reference sequence).

This sequence joins TRBV14 and TRBJ2-5; 7 nucleotides match TRBD2. The germline V gene encodes CDR1 SGHDN and CDR2 FVKESK. J lost 4 bases, V lost 2 bases, and 16 bases had no gene match. CDR3 length: 18 amino acids. CDR3 DNA sequence: TGTGCCAGCAGCCAATCTCCGGAGGGTAGCGGGTGGCGAGAGACCCAGTACTTC. Translated, it gives CASSQSPEGSGWRETQYF.